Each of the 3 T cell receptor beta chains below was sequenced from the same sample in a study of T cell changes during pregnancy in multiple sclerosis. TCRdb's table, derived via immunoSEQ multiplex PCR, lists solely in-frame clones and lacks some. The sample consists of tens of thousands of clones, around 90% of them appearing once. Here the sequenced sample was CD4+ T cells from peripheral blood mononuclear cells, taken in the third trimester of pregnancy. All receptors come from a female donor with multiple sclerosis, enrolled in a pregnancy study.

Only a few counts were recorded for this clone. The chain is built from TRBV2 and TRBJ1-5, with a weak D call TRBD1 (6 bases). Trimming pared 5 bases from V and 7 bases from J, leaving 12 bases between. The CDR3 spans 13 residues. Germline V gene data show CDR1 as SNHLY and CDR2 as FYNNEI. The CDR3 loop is CASSIQGIQPQHF. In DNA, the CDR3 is TGTGCCAGCAGTATACAGGGTATCCAGCCCCAGCATTTT. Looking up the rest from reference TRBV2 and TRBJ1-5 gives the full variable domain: EPEVTQTPSHQVTQMGQEVILRCVPISNHLYFYWYRQILGQKVEFLVSFYNNEISEKSEIFDDQFSVERPDGSNFTLKIRSTKLEDSAMYFCASSIQGIQPQHFGDGTRLSIL.

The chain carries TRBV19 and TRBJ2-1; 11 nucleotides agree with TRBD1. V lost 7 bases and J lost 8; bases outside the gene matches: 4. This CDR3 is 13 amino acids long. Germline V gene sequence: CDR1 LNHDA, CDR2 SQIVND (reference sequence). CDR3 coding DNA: TGTGCCAGTAAGGACAGGGGGCGAGATGAGCAGTTCTTC. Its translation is CASKDRGRDEQFF. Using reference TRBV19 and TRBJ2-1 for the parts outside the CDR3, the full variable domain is DGGITQSPKYLFRKEGQNVTLSCEQNLNHDAMYWYRQDPGQGLRLIYYSQIVNDFQKGDIAEGYSVSREKKESFPLTVTSAQKNPTAFYLCASKDRGRDEQFFGPGTRLTVL.

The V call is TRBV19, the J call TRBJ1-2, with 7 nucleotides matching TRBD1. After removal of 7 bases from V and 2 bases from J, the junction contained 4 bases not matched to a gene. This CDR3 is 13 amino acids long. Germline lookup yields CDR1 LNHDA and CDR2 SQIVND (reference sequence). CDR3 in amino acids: CASNIQGNYGYTF. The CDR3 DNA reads TGTGCCAGTAACATACAGGGGAACTATGGCTACACCTTC.